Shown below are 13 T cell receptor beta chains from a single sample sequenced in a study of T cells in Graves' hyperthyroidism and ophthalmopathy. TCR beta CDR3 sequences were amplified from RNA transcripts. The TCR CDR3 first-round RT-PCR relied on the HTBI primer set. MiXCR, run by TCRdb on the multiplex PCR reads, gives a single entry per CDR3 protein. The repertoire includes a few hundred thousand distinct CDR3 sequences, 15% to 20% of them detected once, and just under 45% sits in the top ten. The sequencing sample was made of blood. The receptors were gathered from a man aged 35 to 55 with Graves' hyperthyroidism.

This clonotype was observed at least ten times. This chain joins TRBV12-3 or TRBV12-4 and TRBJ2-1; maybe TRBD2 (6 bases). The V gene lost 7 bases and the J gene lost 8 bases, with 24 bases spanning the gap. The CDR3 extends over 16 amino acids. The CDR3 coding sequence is TGTGCCAGCACCCTAGAGGTAGCGGCCTTGGGTGATGAGCAGTTCTTC. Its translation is CASTLEVAALGDEQFF.

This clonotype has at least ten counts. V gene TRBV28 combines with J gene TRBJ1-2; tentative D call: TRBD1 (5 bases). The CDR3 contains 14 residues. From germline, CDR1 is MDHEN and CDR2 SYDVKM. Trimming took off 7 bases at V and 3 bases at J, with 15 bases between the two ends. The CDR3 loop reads CASTSPGTDYGYTF. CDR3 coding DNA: TGTGCCAGCACCTCCCCCGGGACGGACTATGGCTACACCTTC.

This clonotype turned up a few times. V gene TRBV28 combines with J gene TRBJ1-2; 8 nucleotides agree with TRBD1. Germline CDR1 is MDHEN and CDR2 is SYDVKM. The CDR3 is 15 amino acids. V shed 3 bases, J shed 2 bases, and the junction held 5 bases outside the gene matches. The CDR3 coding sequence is TGTGCCAGCAGTTTTCAACAGGGGGGAAACTATGGCTACACCTTC. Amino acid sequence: CASSFQQGGNYGYTF.

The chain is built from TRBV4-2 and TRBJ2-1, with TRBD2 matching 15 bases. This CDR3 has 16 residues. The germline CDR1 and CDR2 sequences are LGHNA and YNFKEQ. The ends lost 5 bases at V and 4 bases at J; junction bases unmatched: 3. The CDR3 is CASSWGTSGGYNEQFF. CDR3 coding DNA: TGTGCCAGCAGCTGGGGGACTAGCGGGGGGTACAATGAGCAGTTCTTC.

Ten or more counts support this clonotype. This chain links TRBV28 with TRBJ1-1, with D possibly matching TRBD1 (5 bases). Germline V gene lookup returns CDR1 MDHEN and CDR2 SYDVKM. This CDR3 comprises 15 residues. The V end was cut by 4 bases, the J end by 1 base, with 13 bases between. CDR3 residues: CASSSSGTGNTEAFF. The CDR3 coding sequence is TGTGCCAGCAGTTCCTCCGGGACGGGGAACACTGAAGCTTTCTTT.

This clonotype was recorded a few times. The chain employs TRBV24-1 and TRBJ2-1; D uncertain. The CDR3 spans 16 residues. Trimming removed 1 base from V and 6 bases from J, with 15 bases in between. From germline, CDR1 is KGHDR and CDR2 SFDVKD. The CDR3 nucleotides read TGTGCCACCAGTGATTTATGGGGTCCAGCAATCAATGAGCAGTTCTTC. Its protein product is CATSDLWGPAINEQFF.

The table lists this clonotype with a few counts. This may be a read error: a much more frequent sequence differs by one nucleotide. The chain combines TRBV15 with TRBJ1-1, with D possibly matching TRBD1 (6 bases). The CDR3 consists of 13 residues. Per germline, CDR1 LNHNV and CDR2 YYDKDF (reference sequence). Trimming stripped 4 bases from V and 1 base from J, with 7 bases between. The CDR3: CATSTQGNTEAFF. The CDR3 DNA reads TGTGCCACCAGCACACAGGGGAACACTGAAGCTTTCTTT.

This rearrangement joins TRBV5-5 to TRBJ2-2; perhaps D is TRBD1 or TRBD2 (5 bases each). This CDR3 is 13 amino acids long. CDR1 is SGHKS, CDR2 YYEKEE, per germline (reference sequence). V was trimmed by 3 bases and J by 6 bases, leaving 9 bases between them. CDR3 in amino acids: CASSSGTSGELFF. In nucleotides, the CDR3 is TGTGCCAGCAGCTCAGGGACGTCCGGGGAGCTGTTTTTT.

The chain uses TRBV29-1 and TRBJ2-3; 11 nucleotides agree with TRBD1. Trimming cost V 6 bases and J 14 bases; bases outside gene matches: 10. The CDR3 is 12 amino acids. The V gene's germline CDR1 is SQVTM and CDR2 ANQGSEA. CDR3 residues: CSVTLGQGARYF. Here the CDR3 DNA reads TGCAGCGTAACCCTCGGACAGGGGGCTAGGTATTTT.

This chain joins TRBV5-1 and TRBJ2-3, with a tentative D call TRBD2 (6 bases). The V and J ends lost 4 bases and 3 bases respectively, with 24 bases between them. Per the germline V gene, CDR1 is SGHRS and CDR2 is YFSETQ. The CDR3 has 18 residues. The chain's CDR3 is CASSIGTPARTGTDTQYF. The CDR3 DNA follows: TGCGCCAGCAGCATCGGGACTCCTGCCCGGACGGGGACAGATACGCAGTATTTT.

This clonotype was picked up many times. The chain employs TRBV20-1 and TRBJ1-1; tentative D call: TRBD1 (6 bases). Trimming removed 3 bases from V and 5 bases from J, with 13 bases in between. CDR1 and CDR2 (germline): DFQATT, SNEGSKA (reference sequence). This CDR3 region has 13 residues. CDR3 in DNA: TGCAGTGCTAGCGGACAGCCTGAGACTGAAGCTTTCTTT. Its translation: CSASGQPETEAFF.

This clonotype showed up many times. The CDR3 region has the DNA TGCAGTGCCCAAGGGGGCGATTCACCCCTCCACTTT. The encoded protein is CSAQGGDSPLHF. The chain is built from TRBV20-1 and TRBJ1-6, with TRBD1 matching over 7 bases. The CDR3 consists of 12 residues. With V trimmed by 6 bases and J by 8 bases, 4 bases remained unmatched. Germline CDR1 is DFQATT and CDR2 is SNEGSKA (reference sequence).

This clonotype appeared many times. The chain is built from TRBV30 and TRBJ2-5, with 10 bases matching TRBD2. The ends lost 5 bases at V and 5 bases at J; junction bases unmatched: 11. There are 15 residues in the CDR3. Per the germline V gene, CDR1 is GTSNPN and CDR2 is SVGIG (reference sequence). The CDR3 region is CAWQPLAGVRETQYF. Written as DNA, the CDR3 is TGTGCCTGGCAGCCTCTAGCGGGGGTCCGGGAGACCCAGTACTTC. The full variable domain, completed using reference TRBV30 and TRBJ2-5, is SQTIHQWPATLVQPVGSPLSLECTVEGTSNPNLYWYRQAAGRGLQLLFYSVGIGQISSEVPQNLSASRPQDRQFILSSKKLLLSDSGFYLCAWQPLAGVRETQYFGPGTRLLVL.